The T cell receptor (beta chain) under discussion was sequenced for a study of OX40 agonist ivuxolimab in advanced cancers. Study information: Ivuxolimab, an agonistic anti-OX40 (CD134) antibody, was given to patients.

Study results and caveats: Expanded clones tended on average to be more numerous among CD8+ T cells than CD4+.

Repertoires were generated with immunoSEQ multiplex PCR, while TCRdb's copy carries only in-frame clones and drops some. The sample records roughly 89,000 clones, around 84% being singletons. Germline V gene lookup returns CDR1 SQVTM and CDR2 ANQGSEA. Between the trimmed V and J ends, which lost 7 bases and 2 bases, there was a span of 12 bases. The CDR3 contains 12 residues. A remark on this clone: Antigen: not known.

Blood sampling took place at baseline, cycle 4 day 1, and cycle 7 day 1. The origin of this receptor is an adult with an advanced solid tumor such as melanoma, head and neck, liver or kidney cancer. The sample here was CD4+ or CD8+ T cells sorted from blood, taken in a trial of the OX40 agonist ivuxolimab. This sequence joins TRBV29-1 and TRBJ2-7; D gene uncertain. CDR3 nucleotides: TGCAGCGCCGCCGACAACACCTACGAGCAGTACTTC. It yields the protein CSAADNTYEQYF.